Listed below are T cell receptor beta chains from one sample, sequenced in a study of glioma-infiltrating T cells after dendritic cell vaccination. Clones were sequenced by immunoSEQ multiplex PCR, and TCRdb holds only the in-frame ones, with some missing. The sample records tens of thousands of clones, 70% to 90% being singletons. This material consisted of blood, taken before dendritic cell vaccination. The receptor set was obtained from a human donor with glioblastoma. Each CDR3 is given with its conserved first and last residue. A D gene is named only where the DNA matches it firmly. Size is stated for part of the rows, as once, few or many counts, or as a class when the clone is expanded.

CDR3aa: CAISENRLAGRDEQYF; CDR3nt: TGTGCCATCAGTGAGAACAGACTAGCGGGAAGGGACGAGCAGTACTTC; d_gene: TRBD2; v_gene: TRBV10-3; abundance: -; j_gene: TRBJ2-7
CDR3aa: CASSLDSGTTNYGYTF; CDR3nt: TGTGCCAGCAGCTTAGATTCCGGGACAACTAACTATGGCTACACCTTC; d_gene: -; v_gene: TRBV11-3; abundance: -; j_gene: TRBJ1-2
CDR3aa: CASSPLARGARYEQYF; CDR3nt: TGTGCCAGCTCACCACTGGCCAGGGGGGCCCGCTACGAGCAGTACTTC; d_gene: -; v_gene: TRBV18; abundance: once; j_gene: TRBJ2-7
CDR3aa: CASIKAGTGLYEQYF; CDR3nt: TGTGCCAGCATCAAAGCCGGGACAGGGTTGTACGAGCAGTACTTC; d_gene: TRBD1; v_gene: TRBV7-9; abundance: once; j_gene: TRBJ2-7
CDR3aa: CASSYSSSVYEQYF; CDR3nt: TGTGCCAGCAGTTACTCGTCCAGTGTATACGAGCAGTACTTC; d_gene: -; v_gene: TRBV6-6; abundance: -; j_gene: TRBJ2-7
CDR3aa: CASKGPYNEQFF; CDR3nt: TGTGCCAGCAAGGGGCCCTACAATGAGCAGTTCTTC; d_gene: -; v_gene: TRBV6-1; abundance: -; j_gene: TRBJ2-1
CDR3aa: CASSLRPGGNEQYF; CDR3nt: TGTGCCAGCAGCTTAAGGCCAGGAGGCAACGAGCAGTACTTC; d_gene: -; v_gene: TRBV7-6; abundance: few; j_gene: TRBJ2-7
CDR3aa: CATPARGANVLTF; CDR3nt: TGTGCCACGCCTGCCAGGGGGGCCAACGTCCTGACTTTC; d_gene: -; v_gene: TRBV5-3; abundance: -; j_gene: TRBJ2-6
CDR3aa: CSVGLGNYGYTF; CDR3nt: TGCAGCGTTGGTCTAGGCAACTATGGCTACACCTTC; d_gene: -; v_gene: TRBV29-1; abundance: -; j_gene: TRBJ1-2
CDR3aa: CASSNLAASYEQYF; CDR3nt: TGCGCCAGCAGTAATCTAGCGGCCTCCTACGAGCAGTACTTC; d_gene: TRBD2; v_gene: TRBV10-1; abundance: -; j_gene: TRBJ2-7
CDR3aa: CASSIGTAATNEKLFF; CDR3nt: TGTGCCAGTAGTATTGGGACAGCTGCAACTAATGAAAAACTGTTTTTT; d_gene: TRBD1; v_gene: TRBV19; abundance: -; j_gene: TRBJ1-4
CDR3aa: CAWLMGGTEAFF; CDR3nt: TGTGCCTGGTTGATGGGGGGAACTGAAGCTTTCTTT; d_gene: -; v_gene: TRBV30; abundance: -; j_gene: TRBJ1-1
CDR3aa: CASSQTGSGSYEQYF; CDR3nt: TGTGCCAGCAGCCAAACCGGGAGTGGCTCCTACGAGCAGTACTTC; d_gene: -; v_gene: TRBV16; abundance: -; j_gene: TRBJ2-7